This T cell receptor (beta chain) is from a study of blood T cell repertoires in COVID-19. At the level of the study: T cells, B-cell-depleted T cells, or PBMCs supplied cDNA or gDNA.

This CDR3 region has 13 residues. V was pared by 5 bases and J by 11 bases, with 11 bases of the junction left unmatched. Germline CDR1 LNHDA, CDR2 SQIVND (reference sequence). Clones were read by immunoSEQ multiplex PCR, and TCRdb kept only the in-frame ones, dropping some. The sample consists of fewer than 250,000 clones, around 87% of them appearing once. The sequence derives from a woman aged 40 to 50 in a cohort exposed to, infected with or recovered from COVID-19 (not recorded which). Sequencing used PBMCs or T cells enriched from blood (not recorded which). V gene TRBV19 combines with J gene TRBJ1-2, with TRBD1 identical over 7 bases. The CDR3 DNA follows: TGTGCCAGTAGTCCCGGGACAGCCGTCCTTTACACCTTC. Its protein product is CASSPGTAVLYTF.